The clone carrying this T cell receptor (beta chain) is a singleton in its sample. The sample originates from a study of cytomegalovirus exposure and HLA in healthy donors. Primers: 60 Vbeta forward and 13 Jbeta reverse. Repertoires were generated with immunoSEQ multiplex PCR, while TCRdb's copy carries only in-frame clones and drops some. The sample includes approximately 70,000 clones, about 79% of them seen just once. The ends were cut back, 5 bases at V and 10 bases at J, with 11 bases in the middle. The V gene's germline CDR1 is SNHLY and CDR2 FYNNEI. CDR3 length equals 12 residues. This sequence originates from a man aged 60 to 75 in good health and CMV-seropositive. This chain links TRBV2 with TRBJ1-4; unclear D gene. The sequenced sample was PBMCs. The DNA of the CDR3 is TGTGCCAGCAGTAGCGAGGAACCAAAACTGTTTTTT. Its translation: CASSSEEPKLFF.